One sample yielded the 24 T cell receptor beta chains listed below, sequenced in a study of blood T cell repertoires in COVID-19. TCRdb's copy holds only in-frame clones and misses some; the assay was immunoSEQ multiplex PCR. The table has 110,000 to 150,000 clones, around 82% seen once. Sequenced input: PBMCs or T cells enriched from blood (not recorded which). The receptors originated from a woman aged 45-60 years who had recovered from COVID-19.

The gene calls are TRBV7-9 and TRBJ1-2, with TRBD1 as a possible D gene (5 bases). Germline V lookup: CDR1 SEHNR, CDR2 FQNEAQ (reference sequence). The V end lost 7 bases, the J end lost 5 bases, and 20 bases lay between the germline ends. The CDR3 loop spans 15 amino acids. The CDR3 DNA sequence: TGTGCCAGCACCCCGTGGGGCCGGGAGAGGTATGGCTACACCTTC. Encoded protein: CASTPWGRERYGYTF.

The genes are TRBV7-9 and TRBJ2-1; 9 bases line up with TRBD2. The CDR3 contains 17 residues. After removal of 0 bases from V and 8 bases from J, the junction contained 11 bases not matched to a gene. Germline values: CDR1 SEHNR, CDR2 FQNEAQ (reference sequence). The CDR3 coding sequence is TGTGCCAGCAGCTTAGCGCCTCGCGGGGGGGCCGACGATGAGCAGTTCTTC. It encodes CASSLAPRGGADDEQFF.

The chain uses TRBV5-5 and TRBJ2-5; 8 bases are a match to TRBD2. Germline assignment: CDR1 SGHKS and CDR2 YYEKEE (reference sequence). The CDR3 contains 15 residues. J was trimmed by 5 bases and V by 2 bases; bases with no gene match: 8. The CDR3 loop is CASSLTSGEGETQYF. The DNA for the CDR3 is TGTGCCAGCAGCTTAACTAGCGGCGAGGGTGAGACCCAGTACTTC.

The chain employs TRBV4-1 and TRBJ1-2, with D tentatively TRBD1 (5 bases). Germline loops: CDR1 MGHRA, CDR2 YSYEKL. The CDR3 consists of 13 residues. The V end lost 0 bases, the J end lost 14 bases, and 16 bases lay between the germline ends. This chain's CDR3 is CASSQEVGRAETF. The DNA for the CDR3 is TGCGCCAGCAGCCAAGAAGTTGGCAGGGCTGAAACCTTC.

This clone showed up just a few times. The chain couples TRBV14 to TRBJ1-3; unclear D gene. CDR1 is SGHDN, CDR2 FVKESK, per germline. The CDR3 is made up of 15 amino acids. V was cut by 2 bases and J by 0 bases, with 8 bases left in between. CDR3 residues: CASSQQEISGNTIYF. In DNA form, the CDR3 reads TGTGCCAGCAGCCAACAGGAAATCTCTGGAAACACCATATATTTT.

The V gene is TRBV19, the J gene TRBJ2-7; 9 positions agree with TRBD1. This CDR3 region has 15 residues. V dropped 7 bases and J dropped 3; count of bases not matched to a gene: 10. Germline V gene data show CDR1 as LNHDA and CDR2 as SQIVND (reference sequence). The DNA of the CDR3 is TGTGCCAGTACCCCCGGAGGGACAGGGCTCTACGAGCAGTACTTC. It is translated as CASTPGGTGLYEQYF.

The chain recombines TRBV11-2 with TRBJ2-2; no clear D gene. V lost 1 base and J 6 bases, leaving 9 bases between the germline ends. Germline-derived CDR1 and CDR2 are SGHAT and FQNNGV. The CDR3 extends over 14 amino acids. The CDR3 DNA is TGTGCCAGCAGCTTAGCGGCAGGCTCCGGGGAGCTGTTTTTT. Its translation: CASSLAAGSGELFF.

The chain recombines TRBV3-1 (or the pseudogene TRBV3-2) with TRBJ1-6; unclear D gene. This CDR3 is built from 14 residues. Germline CDR1 and CDR2: LGHDT and YNNKEL (reference sequence). Trimming shortened V by 1 base and J by 6 bases, and 7 bases separated the two germline ends. CDR3 sequence reads: CASSQAVANSPLHF. CDR3 DNA sequence: TGTGCCAGCAGCCAAGCGGTAGCTAATTCACCCCTCCACTTT.

The rearrangement joins TRBV5-1 to TRBJ1-1; the match to TRBD1 covers 9 bases. Germline values: CDR1 SGHRS, CDR2 YFSETQ. This CDR3 is 15 amino acids long. Trimming took 2 bases from V and 1 from J; bases not matched to a gene: 3. The CDR3 sequence: CASSFSTGGNTEAFF. DNA of the CDR3: TGCGCCAGCAGCTTCTCGACAGGGGGGAACACTGAAGCTTTCTTT. Drawing the rest from reference TRBV5-1 and TRBJ1-1, the complete variable domain is KAGVTQTPRYLIKTRGQQVTLSCSPISGHRSVSWYQQTPGQGLQFLFEYFSETQRNKGNFPGRFSGRQFSNSRSEMNVSTLELGDSALYLCASSFSTGGNTEAFFGQGTRLTVV.

V and J are TRBV5-1 and TRBJ1-4; 8 bases are a match to TRBD1. The CDR3 extends over 15 amino acids. Germline values: CDR1 SGHRS, CDR2 YFSETQ. The J segment lost 4 bases and the V segment lost 4 bases, leaving 6 bases of the junction unmatched. The CDR3: CASSARTGNNEKLFF. CDR3 in DNA: TGCGCCAGCAGCGCAAGGACAGGGAATAATGAAAAACTGTTTTTT.

This sequence joins TRBV7-8 and TRBJ1-6; D unclear. This CDR3 comprises 14 residues. Germline CDR1 SGHVS, CDR2 FQNEAQ. Trimming cost V 6 bases and J 7 bases, with 13 bases left between them. The CDR3 region is CASRLLSGNSPLHF. DNA of the CDR3: TGTGCCAGCAGACTACTTTCGGGGAATTCACCCCTCCACTTT. The full variable domain, with the rest looked up from reference TRBV7-8 and TRBJ1-6, is GAGVSQSPRYKVAKRGQDVALRCDPISGHVSLFWYQQALGQGPEFLTYFQNEAQLDKSGLPSDRFFAERPEGSVSTLKIQRTQQEDSAVYLCASRLLSGNSPLHFGNGTRLTVT.

The V and J genes are TRBV25-1 and TRBJ1-1; 10 bases fit TRBD1. V shed 4 bases and J 2 bases; nucleotides not matched to a gene: 10. Germline CDR1 and CDR2: MGHDK and SYGVNS. CDR3 size: 17 residues. The CDR3 sequence: CASSVRGTGVYNTEAFF. CDR3 bases: TGTGCCAGCAGTGTTAGGGGGACAGGGGTGTACAACACTGAAGCTTTCTTT.

This sequence joins TRBV2 and TRBJ1-3; D unresolved. Trimming pared 7 bases from V and 2 bases from J, leaving 15 bases between. CDR1 and CDR2 from the germline V gene are SNHLY and FYNNEI. This CDR3 has 15 residues. CDR3 region: CASTPQDIPGNTIYF. CDR3 sequence (DNA): TGTGCCAGCACCCCCCAGGATATCCCTGGAAACACCATATATTTT.

The gene calls are TRBV5-5 and TRBJ2-5; possibly TRBD1 for D (7 bases). Trimming pared 5 bases from V and 2 bases from J, leaving 13 bases between. Germline V gene data show CDR1 as SGHKS and CDR2 as YYEKEE (reference sequence). There are 14 residues in the CDR3. CDR3 sequence: CASSSGQVQETQYF. The CDR3 coding sequence is TGTGCCAGCAGTAGCGGACAGGTGCAAGAGACCCAGTACTTC. The whole variable domain, filled in from reference TRBV5-5 and TRBJ2-5, reads DAGVTQSPTHLIKTRGQQVTLRCSPISGHKSVSWYQQVLGQGPQFIFQYYEKEERGRGNFPDRFSARQFPNYSSELNVNALLLGDSALYLCASSSGQVQETQYFGPGTRLLVL.

CDR3 loop: CASSLTGVGYEQYF. DNA for the CDR3: TGTGCCAGCAGCTTAACGGGGGTAGGCTACGAGCAGTACTTC. The rearrangement links TRBV11-1 to TRBJ2-7, with a tentative D call TRBD2 (6 bases). V was pared by 2 bases and J by 3 bases, with 11 bases between. The CDR3 covers 14 residues. Germline-derived CDR1 and CDR2 are SGHAT and FQDESV (reference sequence).

The V and J genes are TRBV9 and TRBJ1-2, with 9 bases fitting TRBD1. There are 15 residues in the CDR3. CDR1 SGDLS and CDR2 YYNGEE come from the germline V gene. J lost 11 bases, V lost 3 bases, and 14 bases had no gene match. The DNA for the CDR3 is TGTGCCAGCAGCGCCCGACAGGGGGGAATAAGTGGGTACACCTTC. Its translation: CASSARQGGISGYTF.

This chain joins TRBV29-1 and TRBJ2-7; 9 nucleotides align to TRBD1. Germline values: CDR1 SQVTM, CDR2 ANQGSEA. This CDR3 contains 14 residues. V dropped 6 bases and J dropped 0; count of bases not matched to a gene: 6. The DNA for the CDR3 is TGCAGCGTCTTAAAGGACAGGGGCTCCTACGAGCAGTACTTC. Residues: CSVLKDRGSYEQYF.

This chain uses TRBV28 with TRBJ2-7, with TRBD2 as a possible D gene (6 bases). CDR1 is MDHEN and CDR2 is SYDVKM in the germline V gene. V was cut by 5 bases and J by 3 bases, with 17 bases left in between. The CDR3 covers 15 residues. The CDR3 nucleotides read TGTGCCAGCAGTCCGCGGGATGGAGGGGTCTACGAGCAGTACTTC. Translating it yields CASSPRDGGVYEQYF.

This rearrangement joins TRBV7-9 to TRBJ2-5; 10 nucleotides align to TRBD2. Germline loops: CDR1 SEHNR, CDR2 FQNEAQ (reference sequence). This CDR3 has 17 amino acids. J gave up 3 bases and V 2 bases, and 9 bases lay outside the gene matches. The CDR3 protein is CASSLRVAGGYEETQYF. CDR3 nucleotide sequence: TGTGCCAGCAGCTTAAGAGTAGCGGGGGGCTATGAAGAGACCCAGTACTTC.

The rearrangement links TRBV3-1 (or the pseudogene TRBV3-2) to TRBJ1-2, with D unclear. Deletions cut 0 bases from V and 1 base from J, with 9 bases between. Germline V lookup: CDR1 LGHDT, CDR2 YNNKEL (reference sequence). The CDR3 runs to 15 residues. CDR3 region: CASSQDSRLNYGYTF. The CDR3 DNA reads TGTGCCAGCAGCCAAGATTCCCGTCTTAACTATGGCTACACCTTC.

The chain links TRBV28 to TRBJ2-1; TRBD1 is a possible D gene (6 bases). Germline V gene sequence: CDR1 MDHEN, CDR2 SYDVKM. The CDR3 consists of 14 residues. Between the trimmed V and J ends, which lost 8 bases and 7 bases, there was a span of 18 bases. The DNA for the CDR3 is TGTGCCAGCGAGGATTTATCAGGGGATAATGAGCAGTTCTTC. It yields the protein CASEDLSGDNEQFF.

This sequence joins TRBV7-9 and TRBJ1-1; D unresolved. The CDR3 sequence is 13 residues long. V was trimmed by 1 base and J by 5 bases, leaving 8 bases between them. The germline gives CDR1 SEHNR, CDR2 FQNEAQ (reference sequence). The CDR3 spells CASSLESRTEAFF. CDR3 coding DNA: TGTGCCAGCAGCTTAGAGTCACGGACTGAAGCTTTCTTT.

The chain uses TRBV5-8 and TRBJ2-3; possible D gene TRBD1, 6 bases. The germline V and J ends were trimmed by 7 bases and 6 bases, with 24 bases remaining between them. CDR1 and CDR2 from the germline V gene are SGHTS and YDEGEE. The CDR3 covers 16 residues. The CDR3 DNA follows: TGTGCCAGCGGAACAGGGACGAGCTCCCTGGGCGATACGCAGTATTTT. This translates into CASGTGTSSLGDTQYF.

The chain has TRBV7-3 and TRBJ1-1; tentative D call: TRBD1 (5 bases). The germline gives CDR1 SGHTA, CDR2 FQGTGA. V gave up 4 bases and J gave up 2 bases, with 11 bases separating them. The CDR3 covers 14 residues. CDR3 region: CASSSGLANTEAFF. The CDR3 nucleotides read TGTGCCAGCAGCTCGGGACTGGCTAACACTGAAGCTTTCTTT.